Listed here are 8 T cell receptor beta chains from one sample, sequenced in a study of Graves' ophthalmopathy and Graves' hyperthyroidism. Transcripts of RNA were the source for amplifying TCR beta CDR3 regions. An opening RT-PCR round employed HTBI primers and preceded a second-round multiplex PCR. Via MiXCR, TCRdb re-called the multiplex PCR reads, giving one row per CDR3 protein. The sample lists about 370,000 distinct CDR3 sequences, roughly 18% occurring once. Sequences were obtained from peripheral blood. Receptors originate from a woman aged 18-30 years with Graves' ophthalmopathy.

In this sample, this clonotype turned up many times. V usage is TRBV7-2 and J usage is TRBJ2-7; 8 bases fit TRBD2. Germline V gene lookup returns CDR1 SGHTA and CDR2 FQGNSA. This CDR3 is built from 15 residues. V lost 6 bases to trimming and J lost 3 bases; unmatched junction nucleotides: 10. CDR3 sequence reads: CASSLPGLVSYEQYF. CDR3 DNA: TGTGCCAGCAGTCTACCGGGACTAGTGAGCTACGAGCAGTACTTC.

In its sample, this clonotype was seen many times. This sequence joins TRBV11-1 and TRBJ2-7; D is unresolved. V was trimmed by 6 bases and J by 0 bases, leaving 6 bases between them. The CDR3 runs 12 residues. Germline lookup yields CDR1 SGHAT and CDR2 FQDESV (reference sequence). This CDR3 is CASRSSSYEQYF. The CDR3 nucleotides are TGTGCCAGCAGGAGCAGCTCCTACGAGCAGTACTTC.

At least ten counts were recorded for this clonotype. This chain uses TRBV7-8 with TRBJ1-5, with no clear D. CDR3 size: 12 residues. The V gene's germline CDR1 is SGHVS and CDR2 FQNEAQ. V was cut by 5 bases and J by 0 bases, with 2 bases left in between. Written as DNA, the CDR3 is TGTGCCAGCAGCCGTAGCAATCAGCCCCAGCATTTT. Encoded protein: CASSRSNQPQHF. Full variable domain (outside the CDR3, taken from reference TRBV7-8 and TRBJ1-5): GAGVSQSPRYKVAKRGQDVALRCDPISGHVSLFWYQQALGQGPEFLTYFQNEAQLDKSGLPSDRFFAERPEGSVSTLKIQRTQQEDSAVYLCASSRSNQPQHFGDGTRLSIL.

This clonotype was detected many times. Given the absence of the conserved phenylalanine or tryptophan at the CDR3 end, a read error is likely. J is TRBJ1-6 and V is TRBV5-1, with D perhaps matching TRBD1 (6 bases). This CDR3 is built from 15 residues. V was trimmed by 1 base and J by 6 bases, leaving 11 bases between them. CDR1 and CDR2 (germline): SGHRS, YFSETQ. The DNA of the CDR3 is TGCGCCAGCAGCTTGTTAGGGGGGGGTAATTCACCCCTCCACTCT. It yields the protein CASSLLGGGNSPLHS.

The chain carries TRBV6-5 and TRBJ1-5; D is perhaps TRBD1 (6 bases). The CDR3 totals 16 residues. Germline loops: CDR1 MNHEY, CDR2 SVGAGI. V was clipped by 0 bases and J by 3 bases, with 12 bases between them. Here the CDR3 reads CASSYSSGADNQPQHF. CDR3 coding DNA: TGTGCCAGCAGTTACTCGTCAGGGGCCGACAATCAGCCCCAGCATTTT.

A single count supports this clonotype. V usage is TRBV25-1 and J usage is TRBJ1-3; 7 bases fit TRBD1. The CDR3 runs to 16 residues. The V segment lost 3 bases and the J segment 0 bases; nucleotides outside the gene matches: 5. Germline lookup yields CDR1 MGHDK and CDR2 SYGVNS. The CDR3 sequence: CASSDDREASGNTIYF. For the CDR3, the DNA is TGTGCCAGCAGTGATGACAGGGAAGCCTCTGGAAACACCATATATTTT. The full variable domain, its missing parts supplied by reference TRBV25-1 and TRBJ1-3, is EADIYQTPRYLVIGTGKKITLECSQTMGHDKMYWYQQDPGMELHLIHYSYGVNSTEKGDLSSESTVSRIRTEHFPLTLESARPSHTSQYLCASSDDREASGNTIYFGEGSWLTVV.

This clonotype was counted at least ten times. This chain joins TRBV27 and TRBJ2-7, with a weak D call TRBD1 (6 bases). The germline V and J ends were trimmed by 4 bases and 5 bases, with 15 bases remaining between them. In germline, CDR1 is MNHEY, CDR2 SMNVEV (reference sequence). The CDR3 length is 14 residues. CDR3 sequence reads: CASSYRVQDHEQYF. As DNA, the CDR3 is TGTGCCAGCAGTTACAGGGTTCAGGACCACGAGCAGTACTTC.

This chain uses TRBV12-3 or TRBV12-4 with TRBJ2-7; D may correspond to TRBD1 or TRBD2 (5 bases each). V shed 4 bases and J shed 2 bases, with 15 bases lying between them. The CDR3 loop spans 15 amino acids. As DNA, the CDR3 is TGTGCCAGCAGTTACCTCCGGGACGGAACCTACGAGCAGTACTTC. Amino acid sequence: CASSYLRDGTYEQYF.